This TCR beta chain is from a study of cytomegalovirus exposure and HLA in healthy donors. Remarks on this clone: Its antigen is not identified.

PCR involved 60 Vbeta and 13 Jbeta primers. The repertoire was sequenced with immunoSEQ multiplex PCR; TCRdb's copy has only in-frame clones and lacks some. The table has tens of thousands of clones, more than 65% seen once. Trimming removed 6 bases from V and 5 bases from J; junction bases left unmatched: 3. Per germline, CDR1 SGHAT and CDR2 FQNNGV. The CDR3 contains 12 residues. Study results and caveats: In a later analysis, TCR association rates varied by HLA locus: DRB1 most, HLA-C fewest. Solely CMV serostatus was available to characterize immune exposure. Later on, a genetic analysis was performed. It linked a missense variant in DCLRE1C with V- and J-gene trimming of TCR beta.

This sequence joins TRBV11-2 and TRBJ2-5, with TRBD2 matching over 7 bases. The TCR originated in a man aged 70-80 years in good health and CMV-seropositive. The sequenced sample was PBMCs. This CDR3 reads CASREGGETQYF. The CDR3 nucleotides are TGTGCCAGCAGAGAGGGAGGGGAGACCCAGTACTTC.